Shown below are 22 T cell receptor beta chains from a single sample sequenced in a study of graft-versus-host responses after intestinal transplantation. Both intraepithelial and lamina propria lymphocytes were released by processing graft tissue. Data came from immunoSEQ multiplex PCR; TCRdb stores just in-frame clones and leaves some out. Of approximately 5,000 clones in the sample, roughly 87% were seen once. The sample here was ileum tissue, taken 156 days after intestinal transplant. Receptors were obtained from a human patient who received an intestinal transplant, so some T cells may come from the graft donor.

The chain links TRBV25-1 to TRBJ2-3; D gene unclear. V lost 2 bases and J 0 bases, leaving 6 bases between the germline ends. The V gene's germline CDR1 is MGHDK and CDR2 SYGVNS. The CDR3 sequence is 14 residues long. CDR3 loop: CASSEAGSTDTQYF. CDR3 nucleotides: TGTGCCAGCAGTGAAGCCGGGAGCACAGATACGCAGTATTTT.

This chain connects TRBV25-1 to TRBJ2-1; D remains unclear. Germline lookup yields CDR1 MGHDK and CDR2 SYGVNS. Trimming removed 0 bases at V and 4 bases at J, with 7 bases between. The CDR3 spans 14 residues. The CDR3 DNA is TGTGCCAGCAGTGAATATAGAAGGTACAATGAGCAGTTCTTC. Its translation is CASSEYRRYNEQFF.

A single count supports this clone. The J gene is TRBJ1-2, the V gene TRBV5-1, with D possibly being TRBD1 (5 bases). V lost 4 bases and J lost 4, with 11 bases in between. Germline-derived CDR1 and CDR2 are SGHRS and YFSETQ. The CDR3 totals 13 residues. The CDR3 DNA follows: TGCGCCAGCAGCCAACCCGGGGGCTATGGCTACACCTTC. Its translation is CASSQPGGYGYTF. Full variable domain (remainder filled in from reference TRBV5-1 and TRBJ1-2): KAGVTQTPRYLIKTRGQQVTLSCSPISGHRSVSWYQQTPGQGLQFLFEYFSETQRNKGNFPGRFSGRQFSNSRSEMNVSTLELGDSALYLCASSQPGGYGYTFGSGTRLTVV.

This clone was picked up a small number of times. This chain uses TRBV6-1 with TRBJ1-5; unclear D gene. This CDR3 spans 13 amino acids. V dropped 5 bases and J dropped 3 bases, with 8 bases sitting between them. The germline CDR1 and CDR2 sequences are MNHNS and SASEGT. CDR3 amino acids: CASSIQPNQPQHF. For the CDR3, the DNA is TGTGCCAGCAGTATTCAGCCCAATCAGCCCCAGCATTTT.

The J gene is TRBJ2-5, the V gene TRBV7-9, with 12 bases aligning to TRBD1. Germline V gene lookup returns CDR1 SEHNR and CDR2 FQNEAQ (reference sequence). The CDR3 consists of 16 residues. V gave up 1 base and J gave up 4 bases; unmatched junction bases: 4. The DNA for the CDR3 is TGTGCCAGCAGCTTAGGGGACAGGGGGCTCGGAGAGACCCAGTACTTC. Encoded protein: CASSLGDRGLGETQYF.

This rearrangement joins TRBV6-5 to TRBJ1-1; 8 bases are shared with TRBD1. The CDR3 length is 11 residues. Germline V gene lookup returns CDR1 MNHEY and CDR2 SVGAGI. The ends lost 5 bases at V and 8 bases at J; junction bases unmatched: 1. The CDR3 spells CASSQGAEAFF. CDR3 coding DNA: TGTGCCAGCAGTCAGGGGGCCGAAGCTTTCTTT.

Points on this clone: The same CDR3 arises from other DNA sequences in this sample as well. J is TRBJ1-2 and V is TRBV5-1; maybe TRBD1 (5 bases). V lost 3 bases and J lost 6, with 15 bases in between. In germline, CDR1 is SGHRS, CDR2 YFSETQ. This CDR3 contains 14 residues. This chain's CDR3 is CASSSTTAQHGYTF. The CDR3 nucleotides are TGCGCCAGCAGCTCCACGACAGCCCAACATGGCTACACCTTC. Using reference TRBV5-1 and TRBJ1-2 for the parts outside the CDR3, the full variable domain is KAGVTQTPRYLIKTRGQQVTLSCSPISGHRSVSWYQQTPGQGLQFLFEYFSETQRNKGNFPGRFSGRQFSNSRSEMNVSTLELGDSALYLCASSSTTAQHGYTFGSGTRLTVV.

V usage is TRBV20-1 and J usage is TRBJ2-5; D not resolved. Germline V lookup: CDR1 DFQATT, CDR2 SNEGSKA (reference sequence). The CDR3 consists of 11 residues. V gave up 8 bases and J gave up 5 bases, with 12 bases separating them. The CDR3 spells CSPGRPETQYF. CDR3 nucleotides: TGCAGTCCTGGACGGCCGGAGACCCAGTACTTC.

A word on this clone: A read error may account for a junction end that differs from germline. The chain recombines TRBV5-4 with TRBJ1-1, with 7 bases lining up with TRBD1. Germline loops: CDR1 SGHNT, CDR2 YYREEE (reference sequence). The CDR3 contains 15 residues. This chain's CDR3 is CASTLWGTVNTEAFF. In DNA form, the CDR3 reads TGTGCCAGCACCTTGTGGGGGACAGTGAACACTGAAGCTTTCTTT. Using reference TRBV5-4 and TRBJ1-1 for the parts outside the CDR3, the full variable domain is ETGVTQSPTHLIKTRGQQVTLRCSSQSGHNTVSWYQQALGQGPQFIFQYYREEENGRGNFPPRFSGLQFPNYSSELNVNALELDDSALYLCASTLWGTVNTEAFFGQGTRLTVV.

For the CDR3, the DNA is TGTGCCTGGAGTCCGTTGGGGGGTCCCATCAATCAGCCCCAGCATTTT. It encodes CAWSPLGGPINQPQHF. The V gene is TRBV30, the J gene TRBJ1-5, with D possibly being TRBD1 (5 bases). Trimming cost V 2 bases and J 3 bases, with 17 bases left between them. The germline CDR1 and CDR2 sequences are GTSNPN and SVGIG (reference sequence). This CDR3 has 16 amino acids.

This chain links TRBV6-5 with TRBJ1-6; no clear D. V lost 2 bases and J lost 5, with 4 bases in between. The CDR3 is 13 residues long. The germline gives CDR1 MNHEY, CDR2 SVGAGI. The CDR3 bases are TGTGCCAGCAGTTACAGGGATAATTCACCCCTCCACTTT. Its translation: CASSYRDNSPLHF.

The V and J genes are TRBV7-2 and TRBJ1-2, with D perhaps matching TRBD1 (5 bases). The CDR3 has 16 amino acids. Germline CDR1 and CDR2: SGHTA and FQGNSA. The V and J ends lost 3 bases and 0 bases respectively, with 14 bases between them. The CDR3 spells CASSFPRGSANYGYTF. The CDR3 coding sequence is TGTGCCAGCAGCTTCCCCCGGGGCTCAGCTAACTATGGCTACACCTTC.

The sample holds one count of this clone. This chain joins TRBV18 and TRBJ2-5; D uncertain. Germline CDR1 KGHSH, CDR2 LQKENI. The V end was cut by 6 bases, the J end by 5 bases, with 16 bases between. The CDR3 sequence is 14 residues long. In DNA, the CDR3 is TGTGCCAGCTCGTACCGCGGTACGGAGGAGACCCAGTACTTC. Translation: CASSYRGTEETQYF. Filled out from reference TRBV18 and TRBJ2-5, the complete variable domain reads NAGVMQNPRHLVRRRGQEARLRCSPMKGHSHVYWYRQLPEEGLKFMVYLQKENIIDESGMPKERFSAEFPKEGPSILRIQQVVRGDSAAYFCASSYRGTEETQYFGPGTRLLVL.

This clone was seen only once. V gene TRBV5-6 combines with J gene TRBJ2-7; 10 bases align to TRBD2. Trimming cost V 5 bases and J 6 bases; bases outside gene matches: 11. The CDR3 loop spans 15 amino acids. The germline V gene has CDR1 SGHDT and CDR2 YYEEEE. The CDR3 DNA reads TGTGCCAGCAGTCCCCAACTAGCGGGATTCCTCGAGCAGTACTTC. Translating gives CASSPQLAGFLEQYF.

The genes are TRBV6-5 and TRBJ2-7; possible D gene TRBD1, 6 bases. The CDR3 has 14 amino acids. Germline lookup yields CDR1 MNHEY and CDR2 SVGAGI. V was clipped by 2 bases and J by 2 bases, with 10 bases between them. CDR3 coding DNA: TGTGCCAGCAGTTACGGCAGGGGCCCCTACGAGCAGTACTTC. Translated: CASSYGRGPYEQYF.

The chain carries TRBV5-4 and TRBJ1-2; TRBD1 agrees at 7 bases. The CDR3 loop spans 16 amino acids. The ends lost 4 bases at V and 0 bases at J; junction bases unmatched: 9. Germline loops: CDR1 SGHNT, CDR2 YYREEE (reference sequence). The chain's CDR3 is CASSLQTGNANYGYTF. DNA of the CDR3: TGTGCCAGCAGCCTCCAGACAGGGAACGCTAACTATGGCTACACCTTC.

This clone was seen a single time. V usage is TRBV5-4 and J usage is TRBJ2-3; D call uncertain. CDR1 and CDR2 (germline): SGHNT, YYREEE (reference sequence). This CDR3 has 16 residues. Trimming took 2 bases from V and 4 from J, leaving 17 bases between them. CDR3 nucleotides: TGTGCCAGCAGCTTTGGCCGAACCCGGGCCGCAGATACGCAGTATTTT. This codes for CASSFGRTRAADTQYF. Full variable domain (outside the CDR3, taken from reference TRBV5-4 and TRBJ2-3): ETGVTQSPTHLIKTRGQQVTLRCSSQSGHNTVSWYQQALGQGPQFIFQYYREEENGRGNFPPRFSGLQFPNYSSELNVNALELDDSALYLCASSFGRTRAADTQYFGPGTRLTVL.

The chain carries TRBV6-5 and TRBJ1-1; TRBD1 matches 8 bases. Germline V gives CDR1 MNHEY, CDR2 SVGAGI. CDR3 size: 13 residues. The V segment lost 7 bases and the J segment 4 bases; nucleotides outside the gene matches: 5. The CDR3 is CASTLGQGTEAFF. The CDR3 DNA reads as TGTGCCAGCACCCTAGGACAGGGCACTGAAGCTTTCTTT.

The genes are TRBV11-2 and TRBJ1-4, with D tentatively TRBD1 (6 bases). CDR3 length: 14 amino acids. CDR1 and CDR2 (germline): SGHAT, FQNNGV. V gave up 1 base and J gave up 8 bases, with 11 bases separating them. CDR3 amino acids: CASSLVGGGEKLFF. CDR3 DNA: TGTGCCAGCAGCTTAGTTGGGGGCGGAGAAAAACTGTTTTTT.

This chain links TRBV9 with TRBJ2-7, with 7 bases identical to TRBD2. The length of the CDR3 is 14 residues. In germline, CDR1 is SGDLS, CDR2 YYNGEE. Losses at the gene ends were 1 base for V and 2 bases for J; bases not matched to a gene: 3. This CDR3 is CASSVWAGAYEQYF. The CDR3 DNA follows: TGTGCCAGCAGCGTATGGGCGGGAGCCTACGAGCAGTACTTC.

The chain employs TRBV18 and TRBJ1-1; D not resolved. The CDR3 spans 15 residues. The germline V gene has CDR1 KGHSH and CDR2 LQKENI. The germline V and J ends were trimmed by 6 bases and 2 bases, with 16 bases remaining between them. The CDR3 is CASSREAGRNTEAFF. The CDR3 nucleotides are TGTGCCAGCTCCCGGGAGGCAGGAAGAAACACTGAAGCTTTCTTT.

This chain links TRBV7-9 with TRBJ1-1; D is perhaps TRBD1 (6 bases). Trimming left V 1 base short and J 7 bases short, with 13 bases between. In germline, CDR1 is SEHNR, CDR2 FQNEAQ (reference sequence). This CDR3 is 14 amino acids long. Here the CDR3 reads CASSLGDTWSEAFF. In nucleotides, the CDR3 is TGTGCCAGCAGCTTAGGGGACACCTGGAGTGAAGCTTTCTTT.